These 26 T cell receptor beta chains came from one sample sequenced in a study of prognosis after radiotherapy for stage I lung cancer. Two-round multiplex PCR, the amplification method, yielded TCR beta CDR3 from genomic DNA. Primers specific to each TRBV and TRBJ gene drove first-round PCR. MiXCR was run by TCRdb on the multiplex PCR reads, yielding one entry per CDR3 protein. The table lists about 12,000 distinct CDR3 sequences, 50% to 65% of them singletons. The sample here was PBMCs, taken before or after stereotactic body radiation therapy (not recorded which). Receptors were obtained from a donor at least 50 years old with non-small cell lung cancer.

Note on this clonotype: This may be a read error: a much more frequent sequence differs by one nucleotide. The chain employs TRBV20-1 and TRBJ2-7; D uncertain. CDR1 and CDR2 (germline): DFQATT, SNEGSKA (reference sequence). V was shortened by 6 bases and J by 7 bases, with 25 bases between the two germline ends. The CDR3 runs 15 residues. CDR3 bases: TGCAGTGCGCCAACCCGTCTTTCGGTAGGTGGAGAGCAGTACTTC. It is translated as CSAPTRLSVGGEQYF.

The chain combines TRBV7-2 with TRBJ1-1; D gene uncertain. This CDR3 has 15 residues. V shed 6 bases and J shed 0 bases, with 14 bases lying between them. CDR1 and CDR2 (germline): SGHTA, FQGNSA. CDR3 DNA sequence: TGTGCCAGCAGTTACCAGCAGGTCCTGAACACTGAAGCTTTCTTT. Its translation: CASSYQQVLNTEAFF.

Points on this clonotype: Relative to the germline gene, one junction end is altered; a read error may explain this. The chain couples TRBV7-9 to TRBJ1-2; 11 positions agree with TRBD1. The CDR3 consists of 12 residues. Germline assignment: CDR1 SEHNR and CDR2 FQNEAQ (reference sequence). CDR3 bases: TGTGCCAGCAGTTCCGGACAGGGGGCGGAAAGGTTC. This codes for CASSSGQGAERF.

V usage is TRBV11-3 and J usage is TRBJ2-3; 8 bases line up with TRBD2. The CDR3 totals 15 residues. Germline-derived CDR1 and CDR2 are SGHNT and YENEEA. Trimming removed 5 bases from V and 5 bases from J; junction bases left unmatched: 9. In nucleotides, the CDR3 is TGTGCCAGCAGCCCGGGGAGCGGGAGTCTAGATACGCAGTATTTT. Its protein is CASSPGSGSLDTQYF.

The chain carries TRBV2 and TRBJ2-3, with 10 bases that match TRBD2. The CDR3 consists of 17 residues. Germline CDR1 and CDR2: SNHLY and FYNNEI. V lost 5 bases to trimming and J lost 3 bases; unmatched junction nucleotides: 11. The CDR3 is CASSRSSGGWGTDTQYF. CDR3 nucleotide sequence: TGTGCCAGCAGTCGCTCTAGCGGGGGTTGGGGAACAGATACGCAGTATTTT.

This clonotype is deemed medium-sized. The chain couples TRBV6-1 to TRBJ1-1; unclear D gene. Germline V lookup: CDR1 MNHNS, CDR2 SASEGT. Between the trimmed V and J ends, which lost 8 bases and 0 bases, there was a span of 13 bases. The CDR3 contains 14 residues. CDR3 nucleotide sequence: TGTGCCAGCCTAGGTATAGGGATGAACACTGAAGCTTTCTTT. Residues: CASLGIGMNTEAFF.

By sample share, this clonotype is medium-sized. The chain is built from TRBV2 and TRBJ2-1; D is perhaps TRBD1 (6 bases). Between the trimmed V and J ends, which lost 6 bases and 7 bases, there was a span of 10 bases. Germline CDR1 SNHLY, CDR2 FYNNEI. The CDR3 is 12 amino acids. The CDR3 DNA reads as TGTGCCAGCAGAGCCGGACAGAATGAGCAGTTCTTC. It translates to CASRAGQNEQFF.

This clonotype is medium-sized in the sample. The rearrangement joins TRBV30 to TRBJ2-5, with D perhaps matching TRBD1 or TRBD2 (6 bases each). Trimming cost V 3 bases and J 5 bases, with 16 bases left between them. The V gene's germline CDR1 is GTSNPN and CDR2 SVGIG (reference sequence). This CDR3 spans 14 amino acids. In nucleotides, the CDR3 is TGTGCCTGGAGCGGGGGCGGGGCCGGGGAGACCCAGTACTTC. Its protein is CAWSGGGAGETQYF.

By sample share, this clonotype is medium-sized. The V call is TRBV12-3 or TRBV12-4, the J call TRBJ2-7; a possible D gene is TRBD2 (6 bases). V lost 5 bases and J 4 bases, leaving 15 bases between the germline ends. The CDR3 loop spans 14 amino acids. CDR3 bases: TGTGCCAGCAGTGTCTACCCCGGGGGTTACGAGCAGTACTTC. Its translation: CASSVYPGGYEQYF.

The chain combines TRBV19 with TRBJ1-3; 9 nucleotides match TRBD1. The CDR3 covers 17 residues. The germline gives CDR1 LNHDA, CDR2 SQIVND (reference sequence). The J segment lost 2 bases and the V segment lost 7 bases, leaving 12 bases of the junction unmatched. The CDR3 nucleotides read TGTGCCAGTACGGGACAGGGAAACTTGGAAGCTGGAAACACCATATATTTT. Translated, it gives CASTGQGNLEAGNTIYF.

J is TRBJ2-6 and V is TRBV27; D possibly corresponds to TRBD1 (6 bases). V dropped 5 bases and J dropped 0 bases, with 20 bases sitting between them. The CDR3 is made up of 19 amino acids. The germline V gene has CDR1 MNHEY and CDR2 SMNVEV (reference sequence). The CDR3 reads CASSRYREGYSSGANVLTF. Written as DNA, the CDR3 is TGTGCCAGCAGTCGCTACAGGGAAGGGTACAGCTCTGGGGCCAACGTCCTGACTTTC.

The genes are TRBV24-1 and TRBJ2-1; TRBD1 matches at 9 bases. CDR3 length equals 15 residues. The germline V gene encodes CDR1 KGHDR and CDR2 SFDVKD. The trim removed 0 bases at V and 6 bases at J, leaving 2 bases unmatched. The CDR3 DNA is TGTGCCACCAGTGATTTGACAGGGGGCCCCAATGAGCAGTTCTTC. This sequence encodes CATSDLTGGPNEQFF.

This clonotype is medium-sized by share. The chain carries TRBV6-1 and TRBJ1-1; D is possibly TRBD1 (5 bases). Germline-derived CDR1 and CDR2 are MNHNS and SASEGT. The CDR3 spans 14 residues. The germline V and J ends were trimmed by 5 bases and 3 bases, with 13 bases remaining between them. This CDR3 reads CASSRDVTYTEAFF. For the CDR3, the DNA is TGTGCCAGCAGTCGGGACGTAACCTACACTGAAGCTTTCTTT.

Judged by abundance, this clonotype is medium-sized. This chain connects TRBV19 to TRBJ1-5; D might be TRBD1 (5 bases). Germline assignment: CDR1 LNHDA and CDR2 SQIVND (reference sequence). The CDR3 contains 14 residues. V was clipped by 5 bases and J by 2 bases, with 10 bases between them. CDR3 in DNA: TGTGCCAGTAGTGGGCAGGGCGGCAATCAGCCCCAGCATTTT. Amino acid sequence: CASSGQGGNQPQHF. Full variable domain (remainder filled in from reference TRBV19 and TRBJ1-5): DGGITQSPKYLFRKEGQNVTLSCEQNLNHDAMYWYRQDPGQGLRLIYYSQIVNDFQKGDIAEGYSVSREKKESFPLTVTSAQKNPTAFYLCASSGQGGNQPQHFGDGTRLSIL.

The rearrangement uses TRBV24-1 and TRBJ2-2; D is perhaps TRBD1 (5 bases). The germline CDR1 and CDR2 sequences are KGHDR and SFDVKD. The CDR3 has 16 amino acids. Trimming removed 5 bases at V and 6 bases at J, with 18 bases between. The CDR3 reads CATSGLNTGVAGELFF. The CDR3 nucleotides read TGTGCCACCAGTGGCTTAAATACAGGTGTGGCCGGGGAGCTGTTTTTT.

This clonotype showed up many times. The chain has TRBV2 and TRBJ1-4; TRBD1 matches 7 bases. V shed 6 bases and J 6 bases; nucleotides not matched to a gene: 7. Germline V gene sequence: CDR1 SNHLY, CDR2 FYNNEI. This CDR3 contains 14 residues. For the CDR3, the DNA is TGTGCCAGCAGCGAGCAGGGGGTGGATGAAAAACTGTTTTTT. Its translation: CASSEQGVDEKLFF.

This clonotype was observed a single time. The chain has TRBV20-1 and TRBJ2-3; unclear D gene. The CDR3 length is 12 residues. With 6 bases removed from V and 8 bases from J, the gap between germline ends came to 15 bases. Germline lookup yields CDR1 DFQATT and CDR2 SNEGSKA (reference sequence). The CDR3 nucleotides read TGCAGTGCCAGCCCACAGAGGACTACGCAGTATTTT. Translating gives CSASPQRTTQYF.

This clonotype is termed medium-sized. The chain employs TRBV28 and TRBJ2-7; 13 bases line up with TRBD2. CDR1 MDHEN and CDR2 SYDVKM come from the germline V gene. With V trimmed by 4 bases and J by 3 bases, 3 bases remained unmatched. There are 15 residues in the CDR3. The CDR3 DNA reads as TGTGCCAGCAGTTCCGGACTAGCGGGAGACTACGAGCAGTACTTC. Its translation: CASSSGLAGDYEQYF.

Regarding this clonotype: It differs at one base from a far larger clone, so likely a read error. The chain employs TRBV6-4 and TRBJ2-7; D gene unclear. V dropped 6 bases and J dropped 0 bases, with 6 bases sitting between them. This CDR3 region has 12 residues. Germline V lookup: CDR1 MRHNA, CDR2 SNTAGT. Here the CDR3 reads CASRPTSYEQYF. In DNA form, the CDR3 reads TGTGCCAGCAGACCCACCTCCTACGAGCAGTACTTC.

The chain carries TRBV13 and TRBJ2-3; D remains unclear. Trimming stripped 1 base from V and 6 bases from J, with 11 bases between. The CDR3 loop spans 14 amino acids. Germline V gene data show CDR1 as PRHDT and CDR2 as FYEKMQ (reference sequence). Written as DNA, the CDR3 is TGTGCCAGCAGCTTAGAGGCCCGTGGGGATACGCAGTATTTT. Protein product: CASSLEARGDTQYF.

The genes are TRBV5-1 and TRBJ2-1; 14 nucleotides line up with TRBD2. Per the germline V gene, CDR1 is SGHRS and CDR2 is YFSETQ. The J segment lost 7 bases and the V segment lost 5 bases, leaving 5 bases of the junction unmatched. CDR3 length: 15 amino acids. The CDR3 spells CASRGTSGRGNEQFF. Written as DNA, the CDR3 is TGCGCCAGCAGAGGGACTAGCGGGAGAGGGAATGAGCAGTTCTTC. The whole variable domain, remainder taken from reference TRBV5-1 and TRBJ2-1, is KAGVTQTPRYLIKTRGQQVTLSCSPISGHRSVSWYQQTPGQGLQFLFEYFSETQRNKGNFPGRFSGRQFSNSRSEMNVSTLELGDSALYLCASRGTSGRGNEQFFGPGTRLTVL.

CDR3 bases: TGTGCCAGCAGTGTCCGGGACGGACTTTATGGCTACACCTTC. Translation: CASSVRDGLYGYTF. The chain links TRBV6-2 or TRBV6-3 to TRBJ1-2, with D possibly TRBD1 on 5 matching bases. Germline assignment: CDR1 MNHEY and CDR2 SVGEGT. This CDR3 is 14 amino acids long. Trimming stripped 5 bases from V and 5 bases from J, with 15 bases between.

This clonotype was counted between two and nine times. The DNA of the CDR3 is TGTGCCAGCAGTTATGGGACAGGGACGAGGGAGCAGTACTTC. This sequence encodes CASSYGTGTREQYF. The V call is TRBV6-2 or TRBV6-3, the J call TRBJ2-7; 9 bases line up with TRBD1. This CDR3 spans 14 amino acids. CDR1 is MNHEY and CDR2 is SVGEGT in the germline V gene. J lost 7 bases, V lost 3 bases, and 7 bases had no gene match.

The chain links TRBV6-2 or TRBV6-3 to TRBJ1-6; possible D gene TRBD1, 6 bases. Germline CDR1 is MNHEY and CDR2 is SVGEGT. The CDR3 length is 14 residues. V was pared by 6 bases and J by 9 bases, with 15 bases between. The CDR3 here is CASRLDRFSSPLHF. The CDR3 DNA is TGTGCCAGCAGACTCGACAGGTTTAGTTCACCCCTCCACTTT.

The chain carries TRBV2 and TRBJ2-7; tentatively, D is TRBD2 (6 bases). CDR1 is SNHLY and CDR2 is FYNNEI in the germline V gene. V lost 2 bases to trimming and J lost 5 bases, with 25 bases between them. This CDR3 is 18 amino acids long. The CDR3 sequence: CASSESRLGTGLEDEQYF. The CDR3, as DNA: TGTGCCAGCAGTGAATCCCGATTGGGGACTGGCTTGGAGGACGAGCAGTACTTC.

This clonotype is termed medium-sized. This rearrangement joins TRBV7-9 to TRBJ1-2, with D perhaps matching TRBD1 (5 bases). CDR1 is SEHNR, CDR2 FQNEAQ, per germline (reference sequence). V was pared by 5 bases and J by 3 bases, with 13 bases between. This CDR3 is built from 14 residues. The CDR3, as DNA: TGTGCCAGCAGCCCGCAGACAGATTACTATGGCTACACCTTC. This gives the protein CASSPQTDYYGYTF.